This T cell receptor (beta chain) is from a study of cytomegalovirus exposure and HLA in healthy donors. 13 Jbeta primers and 60 Vbeta primers were used for the PCR. Produced via immunoSEQ multiplex PCR; TCRdb's table is partial and in-frame only. The sample comprises roughly 200,000 clones, more than 60% of which are singletons, and roughly 3.5% rests with the top ten. The germline gives CDR1 MNHEY, CDR2 SVGAGI. The ends lost 0 bases at V and 9 bases at J; junction bases unmatched: 2. CDR3 length: 16 residues. Sequencing was done on a sample of PBMCs. The chain joins TRBV6-5 to TRBJ2-1; 16 bases match TRBD2. The clonotype comes from a woman in her sixties in good health and CMV-seropositive. CDR3 bases: TGTGCCAGCAGTTACTCGGGACTAGCGGGAGGGTTTGAGCAGTTCTTC. Residues: CASSYSGLAGGFEQFF.